This T cell receptor beta chain was captured in a study of long-term antiretroviral therapy in people with HIV. Turning to the study itself: The 2015 immediate-ART recommendation came about a decade after the earliest samples.

Trimming removed 4 bases from V and 7 bases from J; junction bases left unmatched: 8. CDR1 is SQVTM and CDR2 is ANQGSEA in the germline V gene. The length of the CDR3 is 14 residues. Per individual, the PBMC samples numbered at least one pre-ART and at least two post-ART. Every specimen held between about 0.9-10 million cryopreserved PBMC. These were thawed and washed before DNA extraction. immunoSEQ v3.0 was run at survey level. The assay was immunoSEQ multiplex PCR, and TCRdb's table has in-frame clones only and misses some. The table has under 20,000 clones, around 82% seen once; the top ten hold under 5.5%. This clone is deemed medium-sized (0.01 to 0.1%).

This TCR came from a man between 18 and 35 years old with HIV. Specimen: unsorted PBMCs, collected 0.1 years before starting antiretroviral therapy. V usage is TRBV29-1 and J usage is TRBJ2-1; 9 bases map to TRBD2. The CDR3 DNA reads TGCAGCGTTGTCGGGCTAGCGGGATCGAATGAGCAGTTCTTC. Amino acid sequence: CSVVGLAGSNEQFF.